Presented here are 30 T cell receptor beta chains from one specimen sequenced in a study of T cell clonotyping in hematopoietic cell transplantation. Clones were sequenced by immunoSEQ multiplex PCR, and TCRdb holds only the in-frame ones, with some missing. The table records under 8,000 clones, about 86% of them present only once. The sequenced sample was peripheral blood mononuclear cells, obtained 180 days after allogeneic stem cell transplant. These receptors were taken from a female patient aged 50-65 years who had an allogeneic stem cell transplant from an unrelated donor, so the T cells may come from the graft donor. Some clones in this sample may be carry-over from other donors' samples.

The chain combines TRBV18 with TRBJ2-5, with D possibly matching TRBD2 (5 bases). The J call may not be correct, given that the DNA end is closer to TRBJ2-7. The CDR3 consists of 14 residues. Germline V gene sequence: CDR1 KGHSH, CDR2 LQKENI. CDR3 amino acids: CASSAGVGNYEQYF. CDR3 sequence (DNA): TGTGCCAGCTCAGCCGGGGTGGGGAACTACGAGCAGTACTTC.

The V gene is TRBV28, the J gene TRBJ1-2; D not certain. Germline values: CDR1 MDHEN, CDR2 SYDVKM. Trimming took off 6 bases at V and 7 bases at J, with 15 bases between the two ends. The CDR3 spans 13 residues. CDR3 in amino acids: CASSSGISSGYTF. CDR3 sequence (DNA): TGTGCCAGCAGCTCGGGAATCTCCAGTGGCTACACCTTC.

The chain links TRBV18 to TRBJ1-1; maybe TRBD1 (6 bases). Germline CDR1 and CDR2: KGHSH and LQKENI. The CDR3 totals 15 residues. Trimming took 7 bases from V and 0 from J, leaving 15 bases between them. The CDR3 is CASFQGILMNTEAFF. Here the CDR3 DNA reads TGTGCCAGCTTCCAGGGGATTTTGATGAACACTGAAGCTTTCTTT.

V gene TRBV7-9 combines with J gene TRBJ1-4; 8 bases fit TRBD1. This CDR3 has 15 amino acids. Trimming cost V 5 bases and J 7 bases; bases outside gene matches: 9. Germline CDR1 SEHNR, CDR2 FQNEAQ (reference sequence). In nucleotides, the CDR3 is TGTGCCAGCAGCCTCAACAGGGGGGAAGTTGAAAAACTGTTTTTT. Its translation is CASSLNRGEVEKLFF.

The chain couples TRBV9 to TRBJ2-5, with TRBD2 matching 14 bases. Trimming removed 0 bases from V and 4 bases from J; junction bases left unmatched: 11. Germline assignment: CDR1 SGDLS and CDR2 YYNGEE. The CDR3 contains 19 residues. CDR3 nucleotide sequence: TGTGCCAGCAGCGTAGGCGGCCGACTAGCGGGGGGGGGTCGAGAGACCCAGTACTTC. The encoded protein is CASSVGGRLAGGGRETQYF.

The chain combines TRBV5-1 with TRBJ2-7; maybe TRBD1 (6 bases). V was cut by 2 bases and J by 3 bases, with 12 bases left in between. Germline values: CDR1 SGHRS, CDR2 YFSETQ. CDR3 length equals 14 residues. This CDR3 is CASSFTGSDYEQYF. As DNA, the CDR3 is TGCGCCAGCAGCTTTACAGGGAGTGACTACGAGCAGTACTTC.

The rearrangement uses TRBV6-1 and TRBJ2-3; TRBD1 is a possible D gene (6 bases). This CDR3 is 14 amino acids long. CDR1 and CDR2 from the germline V gene are MNHNS and SASEGT. Trimming took 4 bases from V and 3 from J, leaving 11 bases between them. The CDR3 loop reads CASSGGQGTDTQYF. The CDR3 bases are TGTGCCAGCAGTGGGGGCCAGGGGACAGATACGCAGTATTTT.

This sequence joins TRBV14 and TRBJ2-1; weak D call: TRBD2 (5 bases). CDR1 and CDR2 (germline): SGHDN, FVKESK. The CDR3 is 13 amino acids. The V and J ends lost 5 bases and 10 bases respectively, with 15 bases between them. The CDR3 sequence is CASSSRMREEQFF. The CDR3 bases are TGTGCCAGCAGCTCAAGAATGAGGGAGGAGCAGTTCTTC.

The table lists this clone with a count of one. The V gene is TRBV6-5, the J gene TRBJ2-5; 9 nucleotides line up with TRBD1. V dropped 4 bases and J dropped 2; count of bases not matched to a gene: 5. Germline V gene lookup returns CDR1 MNHEY and CDR2 SVGAGI. The CDR3 is 15 residues long. The CDR3 loop reads CASSSPGQGQETQYF. In DNA form, the CDR3 reads TGTGCCAGCAGTTCGCCGGGACAGGGACAAGAGACCCAGTACTTC.

The V and J genes are TRBV19 and TRBJ2-3; a possible D gene is TRBD1 (6 bases). Trimming stripped 7 bases from V and 5 bases from J, with 10 bases between. The length of the CDR3 is 12 residues. Per the germline V gene, CDR1 is LNHDA and CDR2 is SQIVND (reference sequence). The CDR3 region is CASNRDEDTQYF. As DNA, the CDR3 is TGTGCCAGTAACAGGGATGAAGATACGCAGTATTTT.

This chain connects TRBV29-1 to TRBJ1-1; D gene unclear. There are 12 residues in the CDR3. Germline values: CDR1 SQVTM, CDR2 ANQGSEA. V lost 3 bases, J lost 5 bases, and 10 bases lay in between. This chain's CDR3 is CSVEEGRTEAFF. The CDR3, as DNA: TGCAGCGTTGAGGAGGGTAGAACTGAAGCTTTCTTT.

The CDR3 loop reads CASSFGTPEQYF. CDR3 nucleotide sequence: TGTGCCAGCAGCTTCGGGACACCCGAGCAGTACTTC. This chain connects TRBV11-2 to TRBJ2-7; D might be TRBD1 (6 bases). The CDR3 covers 12 residues. With 3 bases removed from V and 6 bases from J, the gap between germline ends came to 9 bases. CDR1 and CDR2 (germline): SGHAT, FQNNGV.

This chain connects TRBV6-1 to TRBJ1-2; maybe TRBD1 (5 bases). CDR1 is MNHNS, CDR2 SASEGT, per germline. The CDR3 length is 14 residues. V lost 4 bases to trimming and J lost 8 bases, with 17 bases between them. CDR3 in amino acids: CASSVNSDYRGYTF. The CDR3, as DNA: TGTGCCAGCAGTGTCAACAGTGATTACAGGGGCTACACCTTC.

The J gene is TRBJ1-2, the V gene TRBV6-6, with D unclear. Trimming removed 7 bases from V and 6 bases from J, with 9 bases in between. CDR1 and CDR2 from the germline V gene are MNHNY and SVGAGI (reference sequence). The CDR3 consists of 11 residues. DNA for the CDR3: TGTGCCAGCACGAGTCTGAATGGCTACACCTTC. Translation gives CASTSLNGYTF.

The rearrangement links TRBV15 to TRBJ2-5, with D maybe TRBD2 (5 bases). The CDR3 spans 13 residues. From germline, CDR1 is LNHNV and CDR2 YYDKDF (reference sequence). V was trimmed by 5 bases and J by 5 bases, leaving 12 bases between them. CDR3 nucleotide sequence: TGTGCCACCAGCTCCCGACTATCGGAGACCCAGTACTTC. Translation gives CATSSRLSETQYF.

The chain joins TRBV6-5 to TRBJ2-7; tentatively, D is TRBD1 (6 bases). The V and J ends lost 6 bases and 0 bases respectively, with 15 bases between them. CDR1 and CDR2 from the germline V gene are MNHEY and SVGAGI. The CDR3 extends over 15 amino acids. CDR3 nucleotide sequence: TGTGCCAGCAGCCGAGCCCAAGGGGGCTCCTACGAGCAGTACTTC. Translation gives CASSRAQGGSYEQYF.

The chain employs TRBV10-2 and TRBJ1-5, with D uncertain. CDR3 length: 13 amino acids. In germline, CDR1 is WSHSY, CDR2 SAAADI. Trimming removed 6 bases from V and 4 bases from J, with 10 bases in between. CDR3: CASREGTNQPQHF. CDR3 DNA sequence: TGCGCCAGCAGGGAGGGCACTAATCAGCCCCAGCATTTT.

V is TRBV5-1 and J is TRBJ1-2; 11 bases match TRBD1. The junction had 11 bases not matched to a gene; V was cut back by 4 bases and J by 6 bases. Germline V gene lookup returns CDR1 SGHRS and CDR2 YFSETQ. The CDR3 is made up of 16 amino acids. CDR3 sequence: CASSPQGQGVGDGYTF. The CDR3 DNA sequence: TGCGCCAGCAGCCCTCAGGGACAGGGGGTTGGTGATGGCTACACCTTC.

The chain has TRBV29-1 and TRBJ2-7; D gene ambiguous. This CDR3 comprises 11 residues. Between the trimmed V and J ends, which lost 4 bases and 3 bases, there was a span of 7 bases. The germline CDR1 and CDR2 sequences are SQVTM and ANQGSEA. The chain's CDR3 is CSVARDYEQYF. The CDR3 DNA follows: TGCAGCGTTGCGAGAGACTACGAGCAGTACTTC.

The rearrangement joins TRBV4-3 to TRBJ2-3; D perhaps matches TRBD1 (6 bases). This CDR3 is 13 amino acids long. Trimming stripped 0 bases from V and 11 bases from J, with 12 bases between. The germline V gene has CDR1 LGHNA and CDR2 YSLEER. The CDR3 spells CASSQEGHGGQYF. Here the CDR3 DNA reads TGCGCCAGCAGCCAAGAGGGACACGGCGGGCAGTATTTT.

V is TRBV10-3 and J is TRBJ2-2; 9 bases align to TRBD2. CDR1 is ENHRY, CDR2 SYGVKD, per germline. The CDR3 loop spans 16 amino acids. The junction had 9 bases not matched to a gene; V was cut back by 7 bases and J by 3 bases. The CDR3 here is CAITGGGALYTGELFF. The CDR3 DNA is TGTGCCATCACCGGCGGGGGGGCATTGTACACCGGGGAGCTGTTTTTT.

The rearrangement links TRBV5-6 to TRBJ1-2, with unresolved D. Germline loops: CDR1 SGHDT, CDR2 YYEEEE. V lost 0 bases and J 7 bases, leaving 16 bases between the germline ends. CDR3 length equals 15 residues. This CDR3 is CASSLGRPPGGGYTF. For the CDR3, the DNA is TGTGCCAGCAGCTTGGGTCGCCCCCCAGGAGGTGGCTACACCTTC.

The table lists this clone with a count of one. CDR3: CASSRTPGSGYTF. The CDR3 DNA is TGTGCCAGCAGCCGGACTCCAGGGTCTGGCTACACCTTC. The rearrangement uses TRBV7-9 and TRBJ1-2, with D perhaps matching TRBD1 (5 bases). The V end lost 5 bases, the J end lost 7 bases, and 14 bases lay between the germline ends. The CDR3 consists of 13 residues. CDR1 is SEHNR and CDR2 is FQNEAQ in the germline V gene (reference sequence). Full variable domain (rest looked up from reference TRBV7-9 and TRBJ1-2): DTGVSQNPRHKITKRGQNVTFRCDPISEHNRLYWYRQTLGQGPEFLTYFQNEAQLEKSRLLSDRFSAERPKGSFSTLEIQRTEQGDSAMYLCASSRTPGSGYTFGSGTRLTVV.

The chain employs TRBV27 and TRBJ2-1; D unresolved. The CDR3 is made up of 13 amino acids. Germline CDR1 and CDR2: MNHEY and SMNVEV (reference sequence). V lost 6 bases and J lost 2, with 8 bases in between. The CDR3 sequence: CASSPSPYNEQFF. CDR3 DNA: TGTGCCAGCAGCCCCTCCCCCTACAATGAGCAGTTCTTC.

This chain connects TRBV11-1 to TRBJ1-6; D gene unclear. Trimming removed 3 bases from V and 7 bases from J, with 19 bases in between. The CDR3 loop spans 17 amino acids. The germline gives CDR1 SGHAT, CDR2 FQDESV (reference sequence). The CDR3, as DNA: TGTGCCAGCAGCTTTCCGAGCGAAGGGTTGCGGAATTCACCCCTCCACTTT. Protein: CASSFPSEGLRNSPLHF.

The chain employs TRBV5-1 and TRBJ2-3, with 13 bases lining up with TRBD2. Germline CDR1 and CDR2: SGHRS and YFSETQ. With 4 bases clipped from V and 1 base from J, the junction kept 6 bases outside the gene matches. This CDR3 contains 17 residues. The CDR3 sequence is CASSIRGLAGGTDTQYF. CDR3 DNA: TGCGCCAGCAGCATCCGAGGACTAGCGGGGGGCACAGATACGCAGTATTTT.

This chain uses TRBV5-6 with TRBJ1-5; weak D call: TRBD1 (6 bases). Germline CDR1 SGHDT, CDR2 YYEEEE. This CDR3 has 19 amino acids. The ends were cut back, 0 bases at V and 0 bases at J, with 19 bases in the middle. CDR3 in amino acids: CASSLGRGATFNSNQPQHF. CDR3 in DNA: TGTGCCAGCAGCTTGGGACGGGGGGCTACGTTCAATAGCAATCAGCCCCAGCATTTT. Combining the CDR3 with reference TRBV5-6 and TRBJ1-5 gives the whole variable domain DAGVTQSPTHLIKTRGQQVTLRCSPKSGHDTVSWYQQALGQGPQFIFQYYEEEERQRGNFPDRFSGHQFPNYSSELNVNALLLGDSALYLCASSLGRGATFNSNQPQHFGDGTRLSIL.

The rearrangement joins TRBV10-3 to TRBJ2-1, with D unresolved. The CDR3 contains 11 residues. Trimming stripped 10 bases from V and 8 bases from J, with 12 bases between. CDR1 is ENHRY and CDR2 is SYGVKD in the germline V gene. The CDR3 loop reads CATGYWDEQFF. CDR3 nucleotide sequence: TGTGCCACCGGATACTGGGATGAGCAGTTCTTC.

Worth noting for this clone: Sequence at one end of the junction differs from germline and may be a read error. V and J are TRBV28 and TRBJ2-7; 12 bases match TRBD1. Germline V gene lookup returns CDR1 MDHEN and CDR2 SYDVKM. This CDR3 is 13 amino acids long. The CDR3 is CASRGGQGALGSF. Here the CDR3 DNA reads TGTGCCAGCAGGGGGGGACAGGGGGCCCTGGGGTCCTTC. The full variable domain, its missing parts supplied by reference TRBV28 and TRBJ2-7, is DVKVTQSSRYLVKRTGEKVFLECVQDMDHENMFWYRQDPGLGLRLIYFSYDVKMKEKGDIPEGYSVSREKKERFSLILESASTNQTSMYLCASRGGQGALGSFGPGTRLTVT.

V is TRBV5-4 and J is TRBJ2-2, with D hard to call. The germline V gene has CDR1 SGHNT and CDR2 YYREEE (reference sequence). This CDR3 is 16 amino acids long. V was clipped by 4 bases and J by 6 bases, with 19 bases between them. Written as DNA, the CDR3 is TGTGCCAGCAGCCCGGACCCCCTGGCGTTGGCCGGGGAGCTGTTTTTT. It yields the protein CASSPDPLALAGELFF.